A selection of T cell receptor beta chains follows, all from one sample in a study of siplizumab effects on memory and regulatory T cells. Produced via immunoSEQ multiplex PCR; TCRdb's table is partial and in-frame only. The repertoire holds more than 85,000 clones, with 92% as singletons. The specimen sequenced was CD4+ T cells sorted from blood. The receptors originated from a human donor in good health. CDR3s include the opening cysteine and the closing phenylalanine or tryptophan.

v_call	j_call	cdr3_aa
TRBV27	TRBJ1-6	CASSFLLGSYNSPLHF
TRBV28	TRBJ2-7	CASSSTGHIRF
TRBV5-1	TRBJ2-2	CASSGGTSLSGELFF
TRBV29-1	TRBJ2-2	CSVNPQGANTGELFF
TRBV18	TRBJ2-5	CASSPTTSGRVGETQYF
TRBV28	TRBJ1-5	CAITDRVDQPQHF
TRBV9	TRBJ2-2	CASSTDAGTRPPGELFF
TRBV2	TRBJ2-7	CASRRPGAYEQYF
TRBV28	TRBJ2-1	CASSLGTSGRDSEQFF
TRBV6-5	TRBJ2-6	CASSKTDSGANVLTF
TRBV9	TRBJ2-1	CASSVDGRIYNEQFF
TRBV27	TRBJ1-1	CASSFQVGLFTEAFF
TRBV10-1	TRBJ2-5	CASSESTRYQETQYF
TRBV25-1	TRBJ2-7	CASSESKGSYEQYF
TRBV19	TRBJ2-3	CASSLGTDTQYF
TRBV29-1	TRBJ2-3	CSPGLAGGPGRVCGTDTQYF
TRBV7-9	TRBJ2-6	CASRFQGRPSGANVLTF
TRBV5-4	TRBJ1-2	CASSLVGTGPANYGYTF